Sequencing of this T cell receptor (beta chain) was carried out in a study of PD-1 blockade in classical Hodgkin lymphoma. Assay: immunoSEQ multiplex PCR; the TCRdb copy retains only in-frame clones and omits some. The sample lists approximately 99,000 clones, 81% occurring once. Study results and limitations: Newly diagnosed patients and complete responders had comparable diversity at baseline. TCR diversity at baseline was reported to be reduced in newly diagnosed patients relative to healthy donors. Diversity in CD4+ TCRs, unlike that measured in CD8+ TCRs, had risen significantly by C4D1.

To note about this clone: Its specificity is unknown.

V lost 1 base and J 7 bases, leaving 10 bases between the germline ends. This CDR3 region has 13 residues. CDR1 SEHNR and CDR2 FQNEAQ come from the germline V gene (reference sequence). Following autologous stem cell transplantation, relapse occurred in every patient, and exposure to brentuximab vedotin varied. This specimen consisted of peripheral blood mononuclear cells (PBMCs), obtained before the second cycle of nivolumab. The source is a human donor with classical Hodgkin lymphoma. The V call is TRBV7-9, the J call TRBJ1-1; D may be TRBD1 (5 bases). CDR3 bases: TGTGCCAGCAGCTTAGGACGGGACGGTGAAGCTTTCTTT. This gives the protein CASSLGRDGEAFF.